These 23 T cell receptor beta chains were all obtained from the same sample, sequenced in a study of T cell repertoires in cytomegalovirus infection. One entry per CDR3 protein results from TCRdb running MiXCR on the reads. The sample lists more than 200,000 distinct CDR3 sequences, approximately 9% seen once, with around 15% in the top ten. The specimen sequenced was PBMCs. Receptors originate from a human donor in good health (CMV status not recorded). Some clones in this sample may be carry-over from other donors' samples.

Many counts were recorded for this clonotype. The chain combines TRBV5-1 with TRBJ1-1, with a weak D call TRBD1 (6 bases). The germline V gene has CDR1 SGHRS and CDR2 YFSETQ. CDR3 size: 14 residues. V dropped 1 base and J dropped 5 bases, with 12 bases sitting between them. The CDR3 DNA follows: TGCGCCAGCAGCTTGACCAGGGGTGATACTGAAGCTTTCTTT. It translates to CASSLTRGDTEAFF.

This clonotype was picked up many times. The gene calls are TRBV20-1 and TRBJ1-6; D is unclear. The germline gives CDR1 DFQATT, CDR2 SNEGSKA (reference sequence). V was pared by 1 base and J by 5 bases, with 12 bases between. This CDR3 region has 15 residues. The CDR3 nucleotides are TGCAGTGCTAGAGGACCGAGGAGGGATAATTCACCCCTCCACTTT. Amino acids: CSARGPRRDNSPLHF.

The chain links TRBV19 to TRBJ2-7; 8 bases line up with TRBD2. The germline V gene has CDR1 LNHDA and CDR2 SQIVND (reference sequence). V shed 6 bases, J shed 0 bases, and the junction held 10 bases outside the gene matches. The CDR3 is 16 residues long. This CDR3 is CASREGGGSDSYEQYF. The CDR3 DNA is TGTGCCAGTAGAGAGGGCGGGGGGTCGGACTCCTACGAGCAGTACTTC. The full variable domain, completed using reference TRBV19 and TRBJ2-7, is DGGITQSPKYLFRKEGQNVTLSCEQNLNHDAMYWYRQDPGQGLRLIYYSQIVNDFQKGDIAEGYSVSREKKESFPLTVTSAQKNPTAFYLCASREGGGSDSYEQYFGPGTRLTVT.

This clonotype was counted only a few times. The chain uses TRBV20-1 and TRBJ2-3; 7 bases map to TRBD2. Germline V gives CDR1 DFQATT, CDR2 SNEGSKA (reference sequence). Losses at the gene ends were 0 bases for V and 5 bases for J; bases not matched to a gene: 17. The CDR3 has 18 amino acids. The CDR3 is CSARESPLAAGYEDTQYF. CDR3 sequence (DNA): TGCAGTGCTAGAGAATCCCCGCTCGCAGCGGGATATGAAGATACGCAGTATTTT.

This clonotype has at least ten counts. This rearrangement joins TRBV7-2 to TRBJ2-3, with 8 bases lining up with TRBD2. Germline CDR1 reads SGHTA; CDR2 reads FQGNSA. V shed 5 bases and J 4 bases; nucleotides not matched to a gene: 11. The length of the CDR3 is 16 residues. As DNA, the CDR3 is TGTGCCAGCAGCGCCTTAGCGGGGTCAAGGGCAGATACGCAGTATTTT. As protein: CASSALAGSRADTQYF.

This clonotype appeared a few times. This chain joins TRBV20-1 and TRBJ1-5, with D unresolved. Germline-derived CDR1 and CDR2 are DFQATT and SNEGSKA (reference sequence). This CDR3 contains 14 residues. V was pared by 0 bases and J by 2 bases, with 8 bases between. This chain's CDR3 is CSARDMSGNQPQHF. DNA for the CDR3: TGCAGTGCTAGAGATATGAGTGGCAATCAGCCCCAGCATTTT.

The J gene is TRBJ1-1, the V gene TRBV10-3, with 10 bases aligning to TRBD1. The CDR3 covers 15 residues. V was pared by 4 bases and J by 3 bases, with 5 bases of the junction left unmatched. CDR1 ENHRY and CDR2 SYGVKD come from the germline V gene. CDR3 sequence: CAISGWDRGDTEAFF. The CDR3 region has the DNA TGTGCCATCAGTGGGTGGGACAGGGGTGACACTGAAGCTTTCTTT.

This clonotype has ten or more counts. This CDR3 is CASSLRDGEDAYTF. DNA for the CDR3: TGTGCCAGCAGCTTAAGGGACGGGGAGGATGCCTACACCTTC. This chain connects TRBV7-2 to TRBJ1-2; a weak D match, TRBD1 (5 bases). Germline values: CDR1 SGHTA, CDR2 FQGNSA. This CDR3 is built from 14 residues. V lost 2 bases to trimming and J lost 10 bases, with 17 bases between them.

The sample holds a few counts of this clonotype. This chain uses TRBV29-1 with TRBJ2-3, with TRBD2 matching over 13 bases. The CDR3 extends over 16 amino acids. Germline lookup yields CDR1 SQVTM and CDR2 ANQGSEA. V lost 1 base, J lost 6 bases, and 7 bases stayed unmatched. CDR3 DNA sequence: TGCAGCGTTGAAGGGGGACTAGCGGGATTGGGGGATACGCAGTATTTT. Translating gives CSVEGGLAGLGDTQYF.

This clonotype was seen at least ten times. This chain joins TRBV20-1 and TRBJ2-1, with D hard to call. From germline, CDR1 is DFQATT and CDR2 SNEGSKA (reference sequence). Between the trimmed V and J ends, which lost 5 bases and 6 bases, there was a span of 11 bases. The CDR3 consists of 12 residues. The CDR3 region has the DNA TGCAGTGCTGAGGAGACGGCCAATGAGCAGTTCTTC. Protein: CSAEETANEQFF.

This clonotype has ten or more counts. This chain uses TRBV7-8 with TRBJ1-3, with D unresolved. Deletions cut 1 base from V and 7 bases from J, with 14 bases between. CDR1 SGHVS and CDR2 FQNEAQ come from the germline V gene. This CDR3 has 15 amino acids. The CDR3 coding sequence is TGTGCCAGCAGCTTAGGGGCCGACCCGGGTAACACCATATATTTT. It codes for CASSLGADPGNTIYF.

This clonotype was recorded a few times. The J gene is TRBJ1-1, the V gene TRBV10-3; 7 bases are shared with TRBD1. Germline values: CDR1 ENHRY, CDR2 SYGVKD. V dropped 9 bases and J dropped 0; count of bases not matched to a gene: 4. This CDR3 has 13 amino acids. CDR3: CAITGTVNTEAFF. DNA of the CDR3: TGTGCCATAACCGGGACAGTGAACACTGAAGCTTTCTTT.

This clonotype was seen many times. V is TRBV28 and J is TRBJ2-7, with TRBD2 matching 8 bases. The V and J ends lost 10 bases and 2 bases, in that order; junction bases with no gene match: 7. Germline lookup yields CDR1 MDHEN and CDR2 SYDVKM. CDR3 length: 13 residues. This CDR3 reads CATYSGGAYEQYF. The CDR3 coding sequence is TGTGCCACCTACTCGGGGGGGGCCTACGAGCAGTACTTC.

This clonotype was observed many times. The chain uses TRBV5-1 and TRBJ1-6; tentative D call: TRBD1 (5 bases). Germline CDR1 reads SGHRS; CDR2 reads YFSETQ. Trimming cost V 0 bases and J 12 bases, with 13 bases left between them. This CDR3 is built from 14 residues. The CDR3 loop reads CASSLAGGNEPLHF. In DNA, the CDR3 is TGCGCCAGCAGCTTGGCGGGGGGGAACGAACCCCTCCACTTT.

The sample holds many counts of this clonotype. The rearrangement links TRBV7-2 to TRBJ1-1; unclear D gene. Germline V gene data show CDR1 as SGHTA and CDR2 as FQGNSA. V was clipped by 4 bases and J by 4 bases, with 13 bases between them. CDR3 length: 14 amino acids. CDR3: CASSSPEHGTEAFF. CDR3 nucleotide sequence: TGTGCCAGCAGCTCCCCGGAACACGGCACTGAAGCTTTCTTT.

The chain couples TRBV6-2 or TRBV6-3 to TRBJ1-1, with D unclear. V lost 0 bases to trimming and J lost 4 bases, with 12 bases between them. The CDR3 extends over 15 amino acids. Germline lookup yields CDR1 MNHEY and CDR2 SVGEGT. The CDR3, as DNA: TGTGCCAGCAGTTACTCTTCAGCAGCACCCACTGAAGCTTTCTTT. Residues: CASSYSSAAPTEAFF.

This clonotype appeared a few times. J is TRBJ2-3 and V is TRBV19; possibly TRBD1 for D (6 bases). The CDR3 is 14 amino acids. Germline CDR1 is LNHDA and CDR2 is SQIVND (reference sequence). V was cut by 1 base and J by 5 bases, with 10 bases left in between. The CDR3 DNA is TGTGCCAGTAGTATAGTTTCGACAGGAGATACGCAGTATTTT. Translation: CASSIVSTGDTQYF.

This clonotype was detected many times. The chain combines TRBV7-9 with TRBJ2-3; the D is unclear. V lost 2 bases and J lost 2, with 8 bases in between. Germline V CDR1 and CDR2: SEHNR, FQNEAQ (reference sequence). CDR3 length: 14 amino acids. CDR3 in DNA: TGTGCCAGCAGCTTATCCAGGAACACAGATACGCAGTATTTT. Residues: CASSLSRNTDTQYF.

This clonotype was seen a handful of times. The chain is built from TRBV29-1 and TRBJ2-3, with a tentative D call TRBD1 (6 bases). The V and J ends lost 1 base and 1 base respectively, with 12 bases between them. The CDR3 runs 15 residues. Germline CDR1 reads SQVTM; CDR2 reads ANQGSEA. This CDR3 is CSVEGLQGGTDTQYF. For the CDR3, the DNA is TGCAGCGTTGAAGGTTTACAGGGAGGCACAGATACGCAGTATTTT.

This clonotype was picked up many times. CDR3 sequence reads: CASSLKERRQSDTQYF. The CDR3 DNA follows: TGTGCCAGCAGCTTAAAGGAGCGGCGCCAGTCAGATACGCAGTATTTT. The chain combines TRBV7-8 with TRBJ2-3; possibly TRBD2 for D (5 bases). The ends were cut back, 2 bases at V and 4 bases at J, with 16 bases in the middle. This CDR3 contains 16 residues. Germline V gene sequence: CDR1 SGHVS, CDR2 FQNEAQ. Complete variable domain (other parts from reference TRBV7-8 and TRBJ2-3): GAGVSQSPRYKVAKRGQDVALRCDPISGHVSLFWYQQALGQGPEFLTYFQNEAQLDKSGLPSDRFFAERPEGSVSTLKIQRTQQEDSAVYLCASSLKERRQSDTQYFGPGTRLTVL.

This clonotype was detected ten times or more. The genes are TRBV7-2 and TRBJ2-1; TRBD2 aligns across 8 bases. V shed 8 bases and J 6 bases; nucleotides not matched to a gene: 9. The CDR3 runs 14 residues. Germline CDR1 reads SGHTA; CDR2 reads FQGNSA. DNA of the CDR3: TGTGCCAGCGGCTCACGGGGGGGCTCCAATGAGCAGTTCTTC. Translation: CASGSRGGSNEQFF.

This clonotype was found a few times. The V call is TRBV5-1, the J call TRBJ2-7; possible D gene TRBD1, 5 bases. This CDR3 has 14 amino acids. In germline, CDR1 is SGHRS, CDR2 YFSETQ. The V end lost 5 bases, the J end lost 5 bases, and 17 bases lay between the germline ends. The CDR3 protein is CASRYGRVIDEQYF. The CDR3 nucleotides read TGCGCCAGCAGGTACGGCAGGGTCATCGACGAGCAGTACTTC.

This clonotype was counted many times. This chain uses TRBV20-1 with TRBJ1-1; 8 bases align to TRBD1. J was trimmed by 0 bases and V by 3 bases; bases with no gene match: 9. The CDR3 loop spans 16 amino acids. Germline V lookup: CDR1 DFQATT, CDR2 SNEGSKA (reference sequence). For the CDR3, the DNA is TGCAGTGCTAGCCTGGGACAGGTAGGGATGAACACTGAAGCTTTCTTT. This sequence encodes CSASLGQVGMNTEAFF.